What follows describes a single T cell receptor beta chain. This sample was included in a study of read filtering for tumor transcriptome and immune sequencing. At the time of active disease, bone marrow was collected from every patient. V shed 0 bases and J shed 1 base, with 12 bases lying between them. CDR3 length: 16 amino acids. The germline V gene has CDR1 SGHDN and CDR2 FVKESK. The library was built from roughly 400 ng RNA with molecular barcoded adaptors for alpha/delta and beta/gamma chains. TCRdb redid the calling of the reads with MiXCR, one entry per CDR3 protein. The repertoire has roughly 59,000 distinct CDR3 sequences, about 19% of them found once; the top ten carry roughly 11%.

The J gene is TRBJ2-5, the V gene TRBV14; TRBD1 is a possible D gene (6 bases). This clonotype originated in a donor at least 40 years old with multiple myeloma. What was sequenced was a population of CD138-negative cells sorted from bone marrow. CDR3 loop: CASSQDRTVPQETQYF. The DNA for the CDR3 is TGTGCCAGCAGCCAAGATAGGACAGTTCCCCAAGAGACCCAGTACTTC.